Listed here are 20 T cell receptor beta chains from one sample, sequenced in a study of cytomegalovirus exposure and HLA in healthy donors. With 60 Vbeta and 13 Jbeta primers, the PCR was carried out. Profiled with immunoSEQ multiplex PCR; TCRdb holds only in-frame clones, not every one. This repertoire includes 75,000 to 95,000 clones. Material for sequencing was PBMCs. The source is a woman in her sixties in good health and CMV-seronegative.

This chain uses TRBV25-1 with TRBJ1-1; 7 bases line up with TRBD1. This CDR3 contains 12 residues. Losses at the gene ends were 2 bases for V and 11 bases for J; bases not matched to a gene: 5. CDR1 and CDR2 from the germline V gene are MGHDK and SYGVNS. In DNA form, the CDR3 reads TGTGCCAGCAGTGAAACAGGGGTGAGGGCTTTCTTT. Translated: CASSETGVRAFF.

The V gene is TRBV9, the J gene TRBJ1-5; 9 bases are shared with TRBD1. The CDR3 is 17 residues long. After removal of 4 bases from V and 1 base from J, the junction contained 9 bases not matched to a gene. The germline V gene encodes CDR1 SGDLS and CDR2 YYNGEE. The CDR3 bases are TGTGCCAGCAGCAGGCGGGACAGGGAGGTAAGCAATCAGCCCCAGCATTTT. This translates into CASSRRDREVSNQPQHF.

The V and J genes are TRBV10-3 and TRBJ2-7; 7 nucleotides line up with TRBD2. Germline V lookup: CDR1 ENHRY, CDR2 SYGVKD. J gave up 2 bases and V 3 bases, and 4 bases lay outside the gene matches. The CDR3 runs 14 residues. CDR3 sequence (DNA): TGTGCCATCAGTGACGGGCTAGCGGCCTACGAGCAGTACTTC. This codes for CAISDGLAAYEQYF.

This chain joins TRBV28 and TRBJ1-4; maybe TRBD1 (5 bases). Germline V gene sequence: CDR1 MDHEN, CDR2 SYDVKM. Between the trimmed V and J ends, which lost 6 bases and 8 bases, there was a span of 19 bases. The CDR3 extends over 15 amino acids. The CDR3 loop is CASRTVGGSEEKLFF. Written as DNA, the CDR3 is TGTGCCAGCAGGACCGTGGGGGGATCGGAAGAAAAACTGTTTTTT.

The V gene is TRBV7-8, the J gene TRBJ2-1; D gene ambiguous. Trimming took 4 bases from V and 9 from J, leaving 16 bases between them. The CDR3 sequence is 14 residues long. Germline CDR1 reads SGHVS; CDR2 reads FQNEAQ. The CDR3 is CASSSPRRSIEQFF. CDR3 DNA: TGTGCCAGCAGCTCCCCCCGGCGGAGTATTGAGCAGTTCTTC.

The chain recombines TRBV9 with TRBJ1-3; tentatively, D is TRBD1 (5 bases). Looked up from germline, CDR1 is SGDLS and CDR2 is YYNGEE. V lost 3 bases, J lost 8 bases, and 21 bases lay in between. This CDR3 has 16 amino acids. The CDR3 DNA is TGTGCCAGCAGCGCTGACGTCCGCAGGGTTGTGGACACCATATATTTT. Amino acids: CASSADVRRVVDTIYF.

This chain uses TRBV2 with TRBJ1-5; D uncertain. V was clipped by 3 bases and J by 9 bases, with 6 bases between them. Germline CDR1 and CDR2: SNHLY and FYNNEI. CDR3 length equals 11 residues. The CDR3 bases are TGTGCCAGCAGTGAGGGAGGGCCCCAGCATTTT. This sequence encodes CASSEGGPQHF.

The V gene is TRBV28, the J gene TRBJ2-7, with TRBD2 matching 8 bases. The CDR3 is 18 amino acids. The germline V gene encodes CDR1 MDHEN and CDR2 SYDVKM. The junction had 19 bases not matched to a gene; V was cut back by 6 bases and J by 3 bases. The CDR3: CASSQSGGGSREDYEQYF. For the CDR3, the DNA is TGTGCCAGCAGCCAGTCCGGGGGGGGGAGTAGAGAAGACTACGAGCAGTACTTC.

The rearrangement uses TRBV27 and TRBJ1-4; 7 nucleotides agree with TRBD1. The V segment lost 4 bases and the J segment 8 bases; nucleotides outside the gene matches: 4. In germline, CDR1 is MNHEY, CDR2 SMNVEV (reference sequence). The CDR3 consists of 13 residues. The CDR3 is CASSSGTAEKLFF. The CDR3 DNA reads as TGTGCCAGCAGTTCCGGGACAGCGGAAAAACTGTTTTTT.

CDR3 in amino acids: CASSSLLSGRNTEAFF. In DNA form, the CDR3 reads TGTGCCAGCAGCTCCCTTCTATCGGGTAGGAACACTGAAGCTTTCTTT. The V gene is TRBV28, the J gene TRBJ1-1, with D hard to call. This CDR3 region has 16 residues. V lost 6 bases and J 1 base, leaving 18 bases between the germline ends. Germline V gene lookup returns CDR1 MDHEN and CDR2 SYDVKM.

Details on this clone: Its ends do not fully match the called genes, so a read error is possible. The chain links TRBV9 to TRBJ1-3, with D possibly matching TRBD1 (5 bases). Per germline, CDR1 SGDLS and CDR2 YYNGEE. This CDR3 region has 15 residues. CDR3: CASSADSSPGNAIYF. Here the CDR3 DNA reads TGTGCCAGCAGCGCCGACAGTTCGCCTGGAAACGCCATATATTTT. The full variable domain, with the rest looked up from reference TRBV9 and TRBJ1-3, is DSGVTQTPKHLITATGQRVTLRCSPRSGDLSVYWYQQSLDQGLQFLIQYYNGEERAKGNILERFSAQQFPDLHSELNLSSLELGDSALYFCASSADSSPGNAIYFGEGSWLTVV.

The chain joins TRBV7-6 to TRBJ1-1, with D possibly being TRBD1 (6 bases). The CDR3 runs 16 residues. V lost 5 bases to trimming and J lost 3 bases, with 19 bases between them. The V gene's germline CDR1 is SGHVS and CDR2 FNYEAQ. Here the CDR3 reads CASSPLSQGGYTEAFF. For the CDR3, the DNA is TGTGCCAGCAGCCCACTATCACAGGGTGGGTACACTGAAGCTTTCTTT.

The chain employs TRBV7-9 and TRBJ1-4; a weak D match, TRBD1 (5 bases). Between the trimmed V and J ends, which lost 11 bases and 0 bases, there was a span of 19 bases. CDR1 is SEHNR and CDR2 is FQNEAQ in the germline V gene (reference sequence). The CDR3 spans 16 residues. In DNA form, the CDR3 reads TGTGCCCGGGCCGGAGGGGCCCCCGCAACTAATGAAAAACTGTTTTTT. This translates into CARAGGAPATNEKLFF.

The V call is TRBV28, the J call TRBJ1-5; D not resolved. V lost 6 bases and J lost 7, with 10 bases in between. Germline values: CDR1 MDHEN, CDR2 SYDVKM. This CDR3 is built from 12 residues. The CDR3 DNA is TGTGCCAGCAGGCCCACCCAGCAGCCCCAGCATTTT. Its protein is CASRPTQQPQHF.

The chain uses TRBV19 and TRBJ1-1; 7 bases agree with TRBD1. This CDR3 region has 15 residues. Germline CDR1 and CDR2: LNHDA and SQIVND (reference sequence). V gave up 4 bases and J gave up 2 bases; unmatched junction bases: 7. CDR3 residues: CASSTGGRVNTEAFF. The DNA for the CDR3 is TGTGCCAGTAGTACAGGGGGAAGGGTAAACACTGAAGCTTTCTTT.

The rearrangement links TRBV15 to TRBJ1-4; 8 bases are a match to TRBD1. The CDR3 has 16 amino acids. V shed 2 bases, J shed 5 bases, and the junction held 7 bases outside the gene matches. Germline V gives CDR1 LNHNV, CDR2 YYDKDF (reference sequence). As DNA, the CDR3 is TGTGCCACCAGCAGATTACAGGGGGGGGCGAATGAAAAACTGTTTTTT. It translates to CATSRLQGGANEKLFF. The full variable domain, completed using reference TRBV15 and TRBJ1-4, is DAMVIQNPRYQVTQFGKPVTLSCSQTLNHNVMYWYQQKSSQAPKLLFHYYDKDFNNEADTPDNFQSRRPNTSFCFLDIRSPGLGDTAMYLCATSRLQGGANEKLFFGSGTQLSVL.

The J gene is TRBJ2-1, the V gene TRBV10-2; 7 nucleotides agree with TRBD1. The CDR3 contains 15 residues. Unmatched junction bases numbered 6, after V lost 5 bases and J lost 2 bases. Per the germline V gene, CDR1 is WSHSY and CDR2 is SAAADI. The CDR3 bases are TGCGCCAGCAGTTGGGGACAGAGCGCCTACAATGAGCAGTTCTTC. Amino acids: CASSWGQSAYNEQFF.

The V call is TRBV13, the J call TRBJ1-2; TRBD1 is a possible D gene (5 bases). This CDR3 has 13 residues. Germline assignment: CDR1 PRHDT and CDR2 FYEKMQ (reference sequence). V lost 1 base and J lost 4, with 7 bases in between. As DNA, the CDR3 is TGTGCCAGCAGCTTAGCAGGGCCCTATGGCTACACCTTC. It yields the protein CASSLAGPYGYTF.

The chain recombines TRBV28 with TRBJ2-7; 10 bases are shared with TRBD2. The CDR3 consists of 19 residues. CDR1 is MDHEN and CDR2 is SYDVKM in the germline V gene. The trim removed 0 bases at V and 0 bases at J, leaving 11 bases unmatched. The CDR3 reads CASSLWRTSGPRSSYEQYF. The CDR3 region has the DNA TGTGCCAGCAGTTTATGGAGGACTAGCGGCCCAAGGAGCTCCTACGAGCAGTACTTC.

The chain recombines TRBV15 with TRBJ2-4, with 7 nucleotides matching TRBD1. The CDR3 contains 15 residues. The junction had 1 base not matched to a gene; V was cut back by 0 bases and J by 2 bases. The germline V gene has CDR1 LNHNV and CDR2 YYDKDF (reference sequence). The CDR3 DNA follows: TGTGCCACCAGCAGAGAACAGGGGACCAAAAACATTCAGTACTTC. It specifies CATSREQGTKNIQYF.